This note documents a single T cell receptor (beta chain) sequence. Its specificity is not known. The entry originates in a study of post-analysis software for immune sequencing data. General observations from the study: Included in a set of roughly 5 TRBV segments more frequent in patients than controls were TRBV5-6, TRBV5-1 and TRBV20-1.

Trimming left V 4 bases short and J 4 bases short, with 19 bases between. Germline V lookup: CDR1 MGHRA, CDR2 YSYEKL. The CDR3 extends over 17 amino acids. Prepared TCR beta cDNA libraries contained unique molecular identifiers. TCRdb re-analysed the PCR reads in MiXCR, keeping a single row per CDR3 protein. The sample holds about 200,000 distinct CDR3 sequences, 29% seen once. Sequencing was carried out using blood. The TCR comes from a girl aged 2 to 17 with multiple sclerosis. The V call is TRBV4-1, the J call TRBJ2-2; D unclear. The CDR3 is CASSRQRPDRVTGELFF. CDR3 sequence (DNA): TGCGCCAGCAGCCGCCAAAGACCGGACCGAGTCACCGGGGAGCTGTTTTTT.